This T cell receptor (beta chain) was profiled in a study of blood T cells in healthy people across ages. Study conclusions and caveats: Both higher diversity and more naive CD4+ cells marked long-lived donors when set against aged donors.

Combining a sample-barcoded 5' primer with a J-beta primer mix, a second PCR ran for roughly 7 to 11 cycles. TCRdb reprocessed the 5' RACE reads via MiXCR and lists one record per CDR3 protein. The repertoire includes some 750,000 distinct CDR3 sequences, about a fifth of them detected once, and about 22% sits in the top ten. V was clipped by 3 bases and J by 0 bases, with 11 bases between them. This CDR3 comprises 15 residues. The germline CDR1 and CDR2 sequences are SEHNR and FQNEAQ (reference sequence). In this sample, this clonotype turned up many times. Its antigen is undetermined. The TCR originated in a man aged 65-85 years in good health. The V gene is TRBV7-9, the J gene TRBJ1-2, with D unclear. The sequenced sample consisted of blood. This CDR3 is CASSFSETANYGYTF. CDR3 in DNA: TGTGCCAGCAGCTTCTCGGAGACTGCTAACTATGGCTACACCTTC.